This T cell receptor beta chain was sequenced in a study of identical twins. Study observations and caveats: An excess of low generation probability was shown by twin-shared out-of-frame alpha sequences. The degree of excess twin sharing was weaker in beta out-of-frame sequences.

There were only healthy Caucasians among the donors. One entry per CDR3 protein, called by TCRdb with MiXCR from the 5' RACE reads. The sample has about 890,000 distinct CDR3 sequences, 9% to 15% seen once. This clonotype has at least ten counts. Its cognate antigen is unknown. CDR3 size: 13 residues. The ends lost 5 bases at V and 2 bases at J; junction bases unmatched: 4. Looked up from germline, CDR1 is DFQATT and CDR2 is SNEGSKA (reference sequence). The same sample was also used in a study of yellow fever vaccine responses in identical twins.

What was sequenced was PBMCs. The chain has TRBV20-1 and TRBJ2-3; 7 positions agree with TRBD2. The origin of this receptor is a young woman in good health. The CDR3 DNA reads as TGCAGTGCTCGACTAGCCTTCACAGATACGCAGTATTTT. Its translation: CSARLAFTDTQYF.